This TCR beta chain comes out of a study of T-cell reconstitution after alpha-beta-depleted transplantation in children. The CDR3 length is 18 residues. The V segment lost 4 bases and the J segment 0 bases; nucleotides outside the gene matches: 9. The germline V gene has CDR1 SGHAT and CDR2 FQDESV (reference sequence). Unique molecular identifiers were used to barcode this TCRbeta library. MiXCR, applied by TCRdb to the PCR reads, yields one record per CDR3 protein. Of 500,000 to 600,000 distinct CDR3 sequences detected, 30% to 35% appear once; the ten largest clones hold 2% to 3%. The receptor was derived from a human donor who donated a stem cell graft to a child with aplastic anemia. The chain employs TRBV11-1 and TRBJ1-5, with 10 bases lining up with TRBD1. This material consisted of PBMCs from the stem cell graft donor, taken from the stem cell graft. CDR3 region: CASSSTGTGAYSNQPQHF. The DNA of the CDR3 is TGTGCCAGCAGCTCAACCGGGACAGGGGCCTATAGCAATCAGCCCCAGCATTTT.